This T cell receptor beta chain derives from a study of Ad26.COV2.S vaccination and SARS-CoV-2 variants. Study-level background: By the intramuscular route, Ad26.COV2.S was given once, or twice 56 days apart. Study-wide results and limits: Across vaccine and placebo recipients, the breadth of non-spike TCRs was similar. Spike-specific TCR breadth was greater after Ad26.COV2.S than placebo.

This sample's treatment: roughly 20 received Ad26.COV2.S at low or high dose, single or two shots; roughly five received placebo; per-sample allocation not given. Samples came from day 63 after the first vaccine or placebo injection. In the vaccine, an Ad26 vector expressed the SARS-CoV-2 spike of the Wuhan strain. The length of the CDR3 is 18 residues. With 3 bases removed from V and 2 bases from J, the gap between germline ends came to 19 bases. Germline-derived CDR1 and CDR2 are KGHSH and LQKENI. Notes on this clone: The antigen is not known.

Only in-frame clones appear in the TCRdb table, and some are missing; sequencing was by immunoSEQ multiplex PCR. The table shows 430,000 or so clones, with about 91% occurring only once. The sequence came from a person aged 18-65 years who received the Ad26.COV2.S COVID-19 vaccine or a placebo. V and J are TRBV18 and TRBJ2-2, with D perhaps TRBD1 (5 bases). The sample was peripheral blood, taken in a trial of Ad26.COV2.S vaccine versus placebo. As DNA, the CDR3 is TGTGCCAGCTCACCCATCCAATCAGGGAAGCTTAACACCGGGGAGCTGTTTTTT. It encodes CASSPIQSGKLNTGELFF.